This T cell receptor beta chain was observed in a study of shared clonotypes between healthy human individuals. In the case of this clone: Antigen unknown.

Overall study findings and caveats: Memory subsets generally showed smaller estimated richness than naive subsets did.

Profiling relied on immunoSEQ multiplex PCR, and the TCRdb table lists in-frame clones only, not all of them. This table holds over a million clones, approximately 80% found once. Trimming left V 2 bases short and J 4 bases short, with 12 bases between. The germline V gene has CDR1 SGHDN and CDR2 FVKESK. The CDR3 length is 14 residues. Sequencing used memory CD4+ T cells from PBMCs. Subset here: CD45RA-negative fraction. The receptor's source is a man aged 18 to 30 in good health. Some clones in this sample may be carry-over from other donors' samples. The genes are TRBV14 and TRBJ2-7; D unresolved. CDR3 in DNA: TGTGCCAGCAGCCAACAAGGCGGTGGATACGAGCAGTACTTC. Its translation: CASSQQGGGYEQYF.